At least ten counts were recorded for the clone carrying this TCR beta chain. J gave up 9 bases and V 0 bases, and 8 bases lay outside the gene matches. This CDR3 is built from 15 residues. Germline V gene data show CDR1 as SGDLS and CDR2 as YYNGEE. The sample belongs to a study of T cells after yellow fever vaccination. Study conclusions and caveats: The secondary response peaked faster, at day 5 versus 15, but was weaker.

Each CDR3 protein gets one entry after TCRdb re-called the 5' RACE reads with MiXCR. The top ten hold approximately 23% of the sample, which has some 80,000 distinct CDR3 sequences, more than 10% seen once. This chain connects TRBV9 to TRBJ2-2; 7 bases agree with TRBD1. The sequencing used CD8+ T cells not binding an NS4B(214-222) dextramer, sorted from PBMCs, collected less than 25 days after the first yellow fever vaccination. The receptor comes from a man aged 18 to 29 who received the YFV17D yellow fever vaccine. The CDR3: CASSVAPQGRRELFF. The CDR3 DNA is TGTGCCAGCAGCGTAGCGCCACAGGGGCGAAGGGAGCTGTTTTTT.